This T cell receptor (beta chain) was profiled in a study of CD8 T cells in ankylosing spondylitis. Broader study findings: CD8+ disease-linked clones were present at relatively low frequencies in blood. Fewer than ten highly homologous variants made up a TCR beta motif that seemed to typify ankylosing spondylitis blood.

MiXCR was run by TCRdb on the 5' RACE reads, yielding one entry per CDR3 protein. Among fewer than 400,000 distinct CDR3 sequences listed, less than 10% were seen once. As regards this clonotype: Its matching antigen is unknown.

The germline V gene encodes CDR1 LGHNA and CDR2 YSLEER. With 1 base removed from V and 4 bases from J, the gap between germline ends came to 8 bases. The CDR3 is 14 amino acids. This chain uses TRBV4-3 with TRBJ2-1; D possibly corresponds to TRBD1 (6 bases). The source material was blood, either unsorted or a sorted T cell fraction (not recorded which). The sequence was obtained from a male donor with ankylosing spondylitis. CDR3 residues: CASSQGTEYNEQFF. CDR3 nucleotides: TGCGCCAGCAGCCAAGGGACAGAATACAATGAGCAGTTCTTC.